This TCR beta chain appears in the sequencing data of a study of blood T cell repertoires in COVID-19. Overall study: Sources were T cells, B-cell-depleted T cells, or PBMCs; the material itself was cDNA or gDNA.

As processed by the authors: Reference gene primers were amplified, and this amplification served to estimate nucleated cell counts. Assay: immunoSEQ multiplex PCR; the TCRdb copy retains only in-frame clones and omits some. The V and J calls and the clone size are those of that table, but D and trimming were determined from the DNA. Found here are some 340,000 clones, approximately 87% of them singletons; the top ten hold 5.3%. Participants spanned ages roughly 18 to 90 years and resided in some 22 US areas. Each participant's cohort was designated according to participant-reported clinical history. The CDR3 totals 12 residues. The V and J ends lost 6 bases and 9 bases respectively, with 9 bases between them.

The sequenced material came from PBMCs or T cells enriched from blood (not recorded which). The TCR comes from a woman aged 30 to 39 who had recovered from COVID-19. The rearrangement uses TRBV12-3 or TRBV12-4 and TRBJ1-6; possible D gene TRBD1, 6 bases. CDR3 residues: CASRQGTSPLHF. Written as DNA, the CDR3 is TGTGCCAGCAGGCAGGGGACTTCACCCCTCCACTTT.